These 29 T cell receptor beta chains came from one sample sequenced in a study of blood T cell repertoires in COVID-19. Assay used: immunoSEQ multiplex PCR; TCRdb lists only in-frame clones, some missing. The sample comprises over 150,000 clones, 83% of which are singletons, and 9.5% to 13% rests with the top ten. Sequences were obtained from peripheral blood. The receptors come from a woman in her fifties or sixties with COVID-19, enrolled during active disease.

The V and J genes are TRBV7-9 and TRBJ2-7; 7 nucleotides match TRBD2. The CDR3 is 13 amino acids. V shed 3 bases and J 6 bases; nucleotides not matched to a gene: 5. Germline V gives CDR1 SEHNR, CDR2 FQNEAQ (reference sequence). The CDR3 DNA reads TGTGCCAGCAGCTTCGTGGGACTACCCGAGCAGTACGTC. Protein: CASSFVGLPEQYV.

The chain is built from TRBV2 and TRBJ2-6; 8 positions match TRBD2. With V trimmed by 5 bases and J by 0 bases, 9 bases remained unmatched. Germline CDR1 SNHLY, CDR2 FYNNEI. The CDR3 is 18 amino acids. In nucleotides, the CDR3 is TGTGCCAGCAGTCGGGAGGGGAACTATGGCTCTGGGGCCAACGTCCTGACTTTC. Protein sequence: CASSREGNYGSGANVLTF.

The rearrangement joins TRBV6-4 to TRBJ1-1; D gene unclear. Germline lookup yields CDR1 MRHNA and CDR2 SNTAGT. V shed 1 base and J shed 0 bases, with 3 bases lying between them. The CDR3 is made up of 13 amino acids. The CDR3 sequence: CASSDLVNTEAFF. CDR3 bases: TGTGCCAGCAGTGACTTAGTGAACACTGAAGCTTTCTTT.

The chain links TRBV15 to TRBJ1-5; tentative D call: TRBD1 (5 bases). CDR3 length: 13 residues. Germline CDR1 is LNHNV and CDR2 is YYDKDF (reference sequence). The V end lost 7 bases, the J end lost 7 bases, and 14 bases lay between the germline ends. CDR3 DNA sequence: TGTGCCACCAAACCTGACAGAAACCAGCCCCAGCATTTT. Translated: CATKPDRNQPQHF.

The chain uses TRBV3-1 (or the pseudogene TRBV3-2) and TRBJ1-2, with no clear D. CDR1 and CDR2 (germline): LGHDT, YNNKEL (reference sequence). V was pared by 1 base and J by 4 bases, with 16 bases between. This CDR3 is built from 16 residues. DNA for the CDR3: TGTGCCAGCAGCCAAGGTAGGAGTATTACATCCTATGGCTACACCTTC. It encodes CASSQGRSITSYGYTF.

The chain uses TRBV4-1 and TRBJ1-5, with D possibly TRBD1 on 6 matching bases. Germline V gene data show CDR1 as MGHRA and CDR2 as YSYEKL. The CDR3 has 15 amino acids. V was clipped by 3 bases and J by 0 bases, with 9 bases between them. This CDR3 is CASSHPGASNQPQHF. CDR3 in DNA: TGCGCCAGCAGCCACCCAGGGGCTAGCAATCAGCCCCAGCATTTT.

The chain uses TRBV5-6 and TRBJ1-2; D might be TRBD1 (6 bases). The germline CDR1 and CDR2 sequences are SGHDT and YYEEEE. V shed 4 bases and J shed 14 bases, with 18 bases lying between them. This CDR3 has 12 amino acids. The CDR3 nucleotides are TGTGCCAGCAGCCTGGCACAGGGCCAAAAGACCTTC. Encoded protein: CASSLAQGQKTF.

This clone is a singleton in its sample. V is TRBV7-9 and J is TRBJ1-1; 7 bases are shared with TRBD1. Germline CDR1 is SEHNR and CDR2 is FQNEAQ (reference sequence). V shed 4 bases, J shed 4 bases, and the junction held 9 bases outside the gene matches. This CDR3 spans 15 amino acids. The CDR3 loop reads CASSSPPGGRTEAFF. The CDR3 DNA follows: TGTGCCAGCAGCTCCCCCCCAGGGGGGCGCACTGAAGCTTTCTTT. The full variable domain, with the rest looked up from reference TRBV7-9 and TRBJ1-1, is DTGVSQNPRHKITKRGQNVTFRCDPISEHNRLYWYRQTLGQGPEFLTYFQNEAQLEKSRLLSDRFSAERPKGSFSTLEIQRTEQGDSAMYLCASSSPPGGRTEAFFGQGTRLTVV.

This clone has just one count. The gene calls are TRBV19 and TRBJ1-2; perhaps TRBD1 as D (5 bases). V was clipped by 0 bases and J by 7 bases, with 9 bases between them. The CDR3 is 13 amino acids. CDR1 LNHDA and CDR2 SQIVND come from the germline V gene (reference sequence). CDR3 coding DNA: TGTGCCAGTAGTATAGACAGGGTGGCTGGCTACACCTTC. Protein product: CASSIDRVAGYTF. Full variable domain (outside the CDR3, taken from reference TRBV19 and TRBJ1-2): DGGITQSPKYLFRKEGQNVTLSCEQNLNHDAMYWYRQDPGQGLRLIYYSQIVNDFQKGDIAEGYSVSREKKESFPLTVTSAQKNPTAFYLCASSIDRVAGYTFGSGTRLTVV.

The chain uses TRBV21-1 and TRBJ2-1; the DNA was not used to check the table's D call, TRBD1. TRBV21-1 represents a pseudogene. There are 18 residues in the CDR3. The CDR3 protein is CASTLNHRQGGSYNEQFF. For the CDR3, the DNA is TGTGCCAGCACCCTTAACCACCGACAGGGCGGCTCCTACAATGAGCAGTTCTTC.

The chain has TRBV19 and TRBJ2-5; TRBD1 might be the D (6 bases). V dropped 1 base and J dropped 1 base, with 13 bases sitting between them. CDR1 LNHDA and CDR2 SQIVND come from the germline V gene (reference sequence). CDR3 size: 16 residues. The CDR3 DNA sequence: TGTGCCAGTAGTATAGTAGGGGGTGGGGGCCAAGAGACCCAGTACTTC. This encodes CASSIVGGGGQETQYF.

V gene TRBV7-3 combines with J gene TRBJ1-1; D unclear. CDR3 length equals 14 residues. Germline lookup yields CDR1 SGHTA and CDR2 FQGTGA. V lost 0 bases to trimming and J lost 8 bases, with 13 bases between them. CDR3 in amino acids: CASSLTMVGGEAFF. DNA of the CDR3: TGTGCCAGCAGCTTAACGATGGTGGGAGGGGAAGCTTTCTTT. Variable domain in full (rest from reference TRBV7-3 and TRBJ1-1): GAGVSQTPSNKVTEKGKYVELRCDPISGHTALYWYRQSLGQGPEFLIYFQGTGAADDSGLPNDRFFAVRPEGSVSTLKIQRTERGDSAVYLCASSLTMVGGEAFFGQGTRLTVV.

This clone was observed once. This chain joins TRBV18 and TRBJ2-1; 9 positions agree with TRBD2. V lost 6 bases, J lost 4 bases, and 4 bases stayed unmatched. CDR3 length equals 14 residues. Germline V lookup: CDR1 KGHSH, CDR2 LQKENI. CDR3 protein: CASSLAGRYNEQFF. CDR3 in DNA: TGTGCCAGCTCCCTAGCGGGGAGGTACAATGAGCAGTTCTTC.

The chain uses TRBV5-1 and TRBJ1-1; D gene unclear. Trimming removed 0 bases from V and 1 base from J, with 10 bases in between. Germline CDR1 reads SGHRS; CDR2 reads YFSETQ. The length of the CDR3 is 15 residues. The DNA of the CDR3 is TGCGCCAGCAGCTTGGAAGTAACAGCGAACACTGAAGCTTTCTTT. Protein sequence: CASSLEVTANTEAFF.

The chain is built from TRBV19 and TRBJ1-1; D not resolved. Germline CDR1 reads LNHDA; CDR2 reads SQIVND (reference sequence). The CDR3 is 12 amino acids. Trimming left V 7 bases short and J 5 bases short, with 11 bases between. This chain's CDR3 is CASKREWTEAFF. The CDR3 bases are TGTGCCAGTAAGAGGGAATGGACTGAAGCTTTCTTT.

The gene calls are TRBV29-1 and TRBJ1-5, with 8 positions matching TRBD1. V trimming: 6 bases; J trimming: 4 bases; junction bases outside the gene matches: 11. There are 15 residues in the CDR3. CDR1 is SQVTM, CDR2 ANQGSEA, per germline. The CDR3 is CSVSGTGTGNQPQHF. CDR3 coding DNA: TGCAGCGTATCCGGGACCGGGACAGGTAATCAGCCCCAGCATTTT.

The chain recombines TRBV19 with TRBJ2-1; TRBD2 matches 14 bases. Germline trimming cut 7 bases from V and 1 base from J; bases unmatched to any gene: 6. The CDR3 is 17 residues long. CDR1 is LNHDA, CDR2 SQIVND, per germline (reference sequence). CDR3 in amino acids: CASIGTSGRSSYNEQFF. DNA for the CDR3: TGTGCCAGTATCGGGACTAGCGGGAGATCGTCCTACAATGAGCAGTTCTTC.

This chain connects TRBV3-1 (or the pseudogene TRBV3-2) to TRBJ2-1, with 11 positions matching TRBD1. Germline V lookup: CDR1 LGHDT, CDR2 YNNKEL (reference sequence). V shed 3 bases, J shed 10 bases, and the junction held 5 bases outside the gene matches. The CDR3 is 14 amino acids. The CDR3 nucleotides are TGTGCCAGCAGCCAGGACAGGGGGCGTTGGGAGCAGTTCTTC. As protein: CASSQDRGRWEQFF.

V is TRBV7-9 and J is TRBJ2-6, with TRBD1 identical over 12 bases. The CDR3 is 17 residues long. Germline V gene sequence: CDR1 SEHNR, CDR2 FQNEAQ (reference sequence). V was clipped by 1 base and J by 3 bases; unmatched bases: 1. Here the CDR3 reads CASSLGDRGRGANVLTF. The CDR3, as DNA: TGTGCCAGCAGCTTAGGGGACAGGGGGCGTGGGGCCAACGTCCTGACTTTC.

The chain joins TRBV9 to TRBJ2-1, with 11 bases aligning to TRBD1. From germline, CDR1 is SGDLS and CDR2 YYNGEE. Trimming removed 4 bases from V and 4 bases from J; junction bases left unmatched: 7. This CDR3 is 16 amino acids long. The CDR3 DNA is TGTGCCAGCAGCTCCATCTGGGACAGGGGGTACAATGAGCAGTTCTTC. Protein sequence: CASSSIWDRGYNEQFF.

The DNA for the CDR3 is TGTGCCACCAGTGACGGGACAGGTTATGGCTACACCTTC. Translating gives CATSDGTGYGYTF. The chain joins TRBV24-1 to TRBJ1-2; the match to TRBD1 covers 8 bases. This CDR3 comprises 13 residues. V lost 4 bases and J lost 5; bases outside the gene matches: 2. The germline V gene has CDR1 KGHDR and CDR2 SFDVKD.

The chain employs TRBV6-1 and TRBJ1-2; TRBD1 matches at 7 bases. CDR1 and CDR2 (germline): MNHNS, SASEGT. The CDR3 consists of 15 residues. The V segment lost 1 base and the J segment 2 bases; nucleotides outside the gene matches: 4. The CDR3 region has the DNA TGTGCCAGCAGTGAAGGACAGGGACGCAACTATGGCTACACCTTC. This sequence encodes CASSEGQGRNYGYTF.

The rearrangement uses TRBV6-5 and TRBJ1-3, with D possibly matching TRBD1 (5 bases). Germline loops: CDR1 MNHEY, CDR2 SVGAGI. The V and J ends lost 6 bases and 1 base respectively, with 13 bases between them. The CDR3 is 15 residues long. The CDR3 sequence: CASSPGGASGNTIYF. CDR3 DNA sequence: TGTGCCAGCAGCCCAGGCGGGGCATCTGGAAACACCATATATTTT.

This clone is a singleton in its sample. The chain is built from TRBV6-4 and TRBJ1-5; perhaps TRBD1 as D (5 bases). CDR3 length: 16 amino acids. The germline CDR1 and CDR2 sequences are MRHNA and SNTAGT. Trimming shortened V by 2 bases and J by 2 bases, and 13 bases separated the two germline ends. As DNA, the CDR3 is TGTGCCAGCAGTGACCCTGGCGGGGGGGGCAATCAGCCCCAGCATTTT. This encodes CASSDPGGGGNQPQHF.

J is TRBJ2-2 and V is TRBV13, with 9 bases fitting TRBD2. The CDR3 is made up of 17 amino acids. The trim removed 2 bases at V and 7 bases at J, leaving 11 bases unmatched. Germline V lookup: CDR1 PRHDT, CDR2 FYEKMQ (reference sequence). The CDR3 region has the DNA TGTGCCAGCAGCTTATATTGGCGGGAGGGCCGGAGCGGGGAGCTGTTTTTT. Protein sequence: CASSLYWREGRSGELFF.

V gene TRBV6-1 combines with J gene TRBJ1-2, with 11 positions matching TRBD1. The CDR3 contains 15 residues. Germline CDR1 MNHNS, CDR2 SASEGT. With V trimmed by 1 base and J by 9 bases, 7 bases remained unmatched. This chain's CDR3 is CASSEVGTGGRRYTF. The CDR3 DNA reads TGTGCCAGCAGTGAAGTAGGGACAGGGGGAAGACGCTACACCTTC.

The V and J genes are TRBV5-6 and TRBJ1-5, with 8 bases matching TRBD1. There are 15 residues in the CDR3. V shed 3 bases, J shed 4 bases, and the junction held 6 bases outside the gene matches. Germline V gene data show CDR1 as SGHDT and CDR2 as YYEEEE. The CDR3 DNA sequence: TGTGCCAGCAGCTCGGGACAGGTTATTAATCAGCCCCAGCATTTT. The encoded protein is CASSSGQVINQPQHF. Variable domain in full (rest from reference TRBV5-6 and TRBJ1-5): DAGVTQSPTHLIKTRGQQVTLRCSPKSGHDTVSWYQQALGQGPQFIFQYYEEEERQRGNFPDRFSGHQFPNYSSELNVNALLLGDSALYLCASSSGQVINQPQHFGDGTRLSIL.

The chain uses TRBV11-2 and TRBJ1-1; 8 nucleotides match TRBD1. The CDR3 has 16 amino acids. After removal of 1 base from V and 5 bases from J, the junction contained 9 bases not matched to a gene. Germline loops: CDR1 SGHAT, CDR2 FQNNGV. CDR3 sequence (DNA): TGTGCCAGCAGCTTAGTACCCCGGACAGGGATTACTGAAGCTTTCTTT. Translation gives CASSLVPRTGITEAFF.

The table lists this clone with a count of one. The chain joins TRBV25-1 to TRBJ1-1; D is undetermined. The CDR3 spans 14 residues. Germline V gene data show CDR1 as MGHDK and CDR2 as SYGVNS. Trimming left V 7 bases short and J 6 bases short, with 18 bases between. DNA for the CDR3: TGTGCCAGCACCCCTAGAGGCAGCAGCGCTGAAGCTTTCTTT. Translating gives CASTPRGSSAEAFF.